This T cell receptor beta chain was identified during a study of blood T cells in healthy people across ages. Per-sample yields of isolated PBMCs were at least 6 million. With a J-beta primer mix and a sample-barcoded 5' primer, a second PCR ran about 7 to 12 cycles. Template switching added a 12-random-nucleotide identifier to every cDNA molecule. TCRdb re-derived calls from the 5' RACE reads in MiXCR, one entry per CDR3 protein. The sample lists more than 1.4 million distinct CDR3 sequences, roughly 40% occurring once. Per germline, CDR1 SQVTM and CDR2 ANQGSEA. This CDR3 has 12 amino acids. Concerning this clonotype itself: No antigen is known for it.

Study-wide results and limits: Roughly linear age-related decline in beta diversity appeared, significant by age approximately 43. In these data, TCR beta diversity tracked strongly with naive T cell percentage.

Input material: blood. The rearrangement uses TRBV29-1 and TRBJ1-1; 8 nucleotides line up with TRBD1. This sequence originates from a woman aged 18-29 years in good health. CDR3 bases: TGCAGAGCGGACAGGGATAACACTGAAGCTTTCTTT. Protein: CRADRDNTEAFF.